This T cell receptor beta chain appears in the sequencing data of a study of blood T cells in healthy people across ages (dated by TCRdb to between 2015 and 2016). In terms of the full investigation: In model experiments, roughly one uniquely barcoded TCR beta cDNA molecule per two T cells was captured by template switching. To avoid experimental bias, donors of different ages were spread randomly across the sequencing lanes. To track age-related changes in TCR beta repertoire diversity, the study relied on deep sequencing normalized with unique cDNA molecular identifiers. For two donors (one aged 18 to 29 and one aged 80 or older), the study analyzed two additional independent replicas of 1 million unique cDNA reads from the same blood draw. Four age groups were formed from the donors: young (average 16 years), middle-aged (approximately 42), aged (over 55) and long-lived (less than 85).

Library preparation used 5' RACE. The second PCR ran for roughly 7 to 12 cycles and used a J-beta primer mix along with a sample-barcoded 5' primer. Each TCR beta cDNA molecule received a unique molecular identifier from a template-switch 5' adaptor carrying 12 random nucleotides. Each sample yielded at least 2.5 million CDR3-containing paired-end reads. The Mint cDNA synthesis kit, primed by a TRBC-specific oligonucleotide, was used to synthesize first-strand cDNA from all RNA. All cDNA was treated with uracil-DNA glycosylase and then went through a first 18-cycle PCR with the universal primers M1SS and BC2_uni_R. In the original analysis: For normalization, 1 million high-quality reads were randomly selected from each sample, with every read carrying a distinct molecular identifier. Instead of being binned into consensus sequences, reads with shared molecular identifiers were discarded. MiTCR, run with a Q25 quality threshold and the strictest error-elimination algorithm, handled CDR3 identification, clonotype clustering and error correction. Lower-bound total TCR beta diversity was estimated with a nonparametric unseen species model using Euler transformation. The raw public data were reprocessed by TCRdb itself: fastp quality trimming at Q25, MiXCR clonotype calling, in-frame beta chains only. Each record represents a unique CDR3 protein, reported with the most common genes and DNA among its rows. For this entry, the V and J calls and clone size follow TCRdb and not the study's own pipeline. The sample table lists 1.5 million to 2 million distinct CDR3 sequences, about two fifths of them with a count of one. Roughly 23% of the sample rests with the top ten.

The germline V gene supplies CDR1 SGHTA and CDR2 FQGNSA. Measured from the cysteine to the phenylalanine, the CDR3 is 15 residues long. The kept DNA is CDR3 alone, 45 bases in frame from the first base. Germline trimming: 2 bases from V, 5 bases from J; junction bases outside gene matches: 8. Donors were 30 to 45 systemically healthy Caucasian individuals from Russia aged 6 to 90 years. Each donor gave about 9.7 milliliters of peripheral blood, drawn into EDTA-treated Vacutainer tubes. Ficoll-Paque density-gradient centrifugation was used to isolate PBMCs, with at least 6 million obtained per sample. Trizol reagent was used to extract total RNA from PBMCs, with at least 5 micrograms per sample. For every donor, flow cytometry on a PBMC aliquot measured the percentage of naive CD45RAhigh/CD27high T cells. In regard to this clonotype: Which antigen it targets is not known. One base away there is no much larger clone; base qualities are not given.

Overall study outcomes, separate from this receptor: Estimates of total diversity based on one million sequenced T cells were considered lower bounds and underestimates. Observed TCR beta diversity per million T cells fell roughly linearly with age, and a significant reduction was already apparent by age around 36. Because donor CMV infection status was unknown, age-related changes in expanded clonotypes were potentially confounded. Compared with the aged group, more naive CD4+ T cells, fewer expanded clones and increased TCR diversity were shown by the long-lived group, suggesting age selection. A strong correlation was found between observed TCR beta diversity and the percentage of naive T cells measured by flow cytometry. Since profiling was done on bulk unsorted PBMCs, naive and antigen-experienced compartments could not be conclusively compared.

The V gene is TRBV7-2 and the J gene is TRBJ2-5, with 7 middle bases fitting TRBD1. Sequenced material: blood. The receptor was isolated from a human donor in good health. The sequenced DNA is TGTGCCAGCAGCTTAATGGGGCACAGGGGTGAGACCCAGTACTTC. Protein translation: CASSLMGHRGETQYF.